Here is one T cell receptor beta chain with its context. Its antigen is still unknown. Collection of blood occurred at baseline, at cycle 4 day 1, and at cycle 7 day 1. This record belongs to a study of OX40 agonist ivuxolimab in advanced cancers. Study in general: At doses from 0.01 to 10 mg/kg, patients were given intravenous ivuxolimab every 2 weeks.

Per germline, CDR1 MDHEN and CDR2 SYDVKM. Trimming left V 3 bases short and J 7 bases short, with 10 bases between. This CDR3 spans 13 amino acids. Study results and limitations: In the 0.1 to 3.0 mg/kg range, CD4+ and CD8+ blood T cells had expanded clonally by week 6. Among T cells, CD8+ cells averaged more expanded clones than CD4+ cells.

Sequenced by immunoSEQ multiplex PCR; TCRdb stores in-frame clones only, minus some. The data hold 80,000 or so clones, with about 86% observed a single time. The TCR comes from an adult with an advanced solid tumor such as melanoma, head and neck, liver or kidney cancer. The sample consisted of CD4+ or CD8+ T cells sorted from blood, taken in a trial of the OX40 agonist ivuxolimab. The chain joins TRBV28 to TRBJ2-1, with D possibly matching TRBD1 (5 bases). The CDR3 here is CASSFGRVNEQFF. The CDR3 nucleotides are TGTGCCAGCAGTTTTGGCAGGGTGAATGAGCAGTTCTTC. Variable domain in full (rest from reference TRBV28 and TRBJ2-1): DVKVTQSSRYLVKRTGEKVFLECVQDMDHENMFWYRQDPGLGLRLIYFSYDVKMKEKGDIPEGYSVSREKKERFSLILESASTNQTSMYLCASSFGRVNEQFFGPGTRLTVL.